The rows below give T cell receptor beta chains drawn from one sample of a study of shared clonotypes between healthy human individuals. The method was immunoSEQ multiplex PCR; TCRdb's version includes in-frame clones alone and lacks a portion of them. This sample yields hundreds of thousands of clones, of which about 96% are seen a single time; approximately 0.12% belongs to the top ten. The sample taken for sequencing was naive CD8+ T cells sorted from blood. These receptor sequences come from a woman in her 30s in good health. CDR3s include the opening cysteine and the closing phenylalanine or tryptophan. D genes are given only for firm matches. The listing skips clone size in some rows; elsewhere it reads once, few, many or a size class.

CDR3nt,CDR3aa,abundance,d_gene,j_gene,v_gene
TGTGCCAGCAGCCCCACGACAGGGGGTATCGGCAATGAGCAGTTCTTC,CASSPTTGGIGNEQFF,NA,TRBD1,TRBJ2-1,TRBV7-8
TGTGCCAGCAACTTTCCGGGACACAGCATCAATGAGCAGTTCTTC,CASNFPGHSINEQFF,once,NA,TRBJ2-1,TRBV7-9
TGTGCCAGCAGCCCAACAGAAGTCTATGGCTACACCTTC,CASSPTEVYGYTF,NA,NA,TRBJ1-2,TRBV27
TGTGCCAGCAGCTTCACTAGCGGAAACTACAATGAGCAGTTCTTC,CASSFTSGNYNEQFF,NA,TRBD2,TRBJ2-1,TRBV5-6
TGTGCCAGTAGTCCCCGGACCAACGAGCAGTACTTC,CASSPRTNEQYF,NA,NA,TRBJ2-7,TRBV19
TGTGCCAGCAGCGTGCAGGGTGATAGCGGGAGTTACGAGCAGTACTTC,CASSVQGDSGSYEQYF,NA,TRBD2,TRBJ2-7,TRBV9
TGTGCCAGCAGTTTACTCCCCCTCCCGGGCGGGAAAGAGACCCAGTACTTC,CASSLLPLPGGKETQYF,NA,NA,TRBJ2-5,TRBV28
TGTGCCAGTAGTAGGAAAATTACATGGACTAGCGGAAACTACGAGCAGTACTTC,CASSRKITWTSGNYEQYF,NA,TRBD2,TRBJ2-7,TRBV19
TGTGCCAGCAGCTTAGATTTGGGAGTACAGAACTATGGCTACACCTTC,CASSLDLGVQNYGYTF,once,NA,TRBJ1-2,TRBV7-9
TGTGCCAGCAGTCTCCGGACAGGGGGAAACAATGAGCAGTTCTTC,CASSLRTGGNNEQFF,NA,TRBD1,TRBJ2-1,TRBV27
TGTGCCAGCAGCCCTGAGACAGTAGAGACCCAGTACTTC,CASSPETVETQYF,NA,NA,TRBJ2-5,TRBV5-4
TGTGCCAGCAGCTGGGACAGGGGGCGTTACGAGCAGTACTTC,CASSWDRGRYEQYF,NA,TRBD1,TRBJ2-7,TRBV5-4
TGCAGCGTTGAAAGCCTAGCGGGAGGATACGAGCAGTACTTC,CSVESLAGGYEQYF,NA,TRBD2,TRBJ2-7,TRBV29-1
TGTGCCAGCAGCCCCAGCGGGAGGGGGGAGTACGAGCAGTACTTC,CASSPSGRGEYEQYF,NA,TRBD2,TRBJ2-7,TRBV7-2
TGTGCCTGGAGTGTACCCCTTGGGGGAGGTCTGACAGATACGCAGTATTTT,CAWSVPLGGGLTDTQYF,NA,NA,TRBJ2-3,TRBV30
TGTGCCAGCAGCTTAGTAGGGCCCTACGAGCAGTACTTC,CASSLVGPYEQYF,NA,NA,TRBJ2-7,TRBV11-2
TGTGCCAGCAGCGGGACAGGCTTCGGCTCTGGGGCCAACGTCCTGACTTTC,CASSGTGFGSGANVLTF,NA,TRBD1,TRBJ2-6,TRBV5-8
TGTGCCAGCAGCTTAGATGGCGTATGGGGGTTAACCTCCTACGAGCAGTACTTC,CASSLDGVWGLTSYEQYF,NA,NA,TRBJ2-7,TRBV11-2
TGTGCCAGCAGCGGGAGACAGGATTCTAATGAAAAACTGTTTTTT,CASSGRQDSNEKLFF,NA,NA,TRBJ1-4,TRBV7-9
TGTGCCAGCAGTCTCGAAGGGACTAGTCGGGAGTTCTTC,CASSLEGTSREFF,NA,TRBD2,TRBJ2-1,TRBV28
TGTGCCAGCAGCTTCACTAGCGGGAGAGTTAAAACCGGGGAGCTGTTTTTT,CASSFTSGRVKTGELFF,NA,TRBD2,TRBJ2-2,TRBV7-2
TGTGCCAGCAGTACGACTAGCGGGACCAACAATGAGCAGTTCTTC,CASSTTSGTNNEQFF,NA,TRBD2,TRBJ2-1,TRBV6-5
TGCGCCAGCAGCCAAGGGTTAGGGACTAGCGGGAACAATGAGCAGTTCTTC,CASSQGLGTSGNNEQFF,NA,TRBD2,TRBJ2-1,TRBV4-1
TGTGCCACCTTTCGCGGGAATCAGCCCCAGCATTTT,CATFRGNQPQHF,NA,NA,TRBJ1-5,TRBV28
TGTGCCAGCAGTTTTGGCACCTCCTACGAGCAGTACTTC,CASSFGTSYEQYF,NA,NA,TRBJ2-7,TRBV27
TGTGCCAGCAGGGGAGGGACTTCCTACGAGCAGTACTTC,CASRGGTSYEQYF,few,TRBD2,TRBJ2-7,TRBV27
TGTGCCAGCAGCTATTGGGGGGATAAGGTGGAAGAGACCCAGTACTTC,CASSYWGDKVEETQYF,NA,NA,TRBJ2-5,TRBV7-8
TGCGCCAGCAGCTTGGTAGGCGGGAGGTCTTCCTACGAGCAGTACTTC,CASSLVGGRSSYEQYF,NA,TRBD2,TRBJ2-7,TRBV5-1
TGTGCCAGCAGCAACCGCCCGGGTGTGAGGAATGAGCAGTTCTTC,CASSNRPGVRNEQFF,NA,NA,TRBJ2-1,TRBV21-1
TGTGCCAGCAGCCAGAGACTAGCGGGAGTCTTGACAGATACGCAGTATTTT,CASSQRLAGVLTDTQYF,NA,TRBD2,TRBJ2-3,TRBV7-8
TGTGCCAGCAGGGGGACTAGCGGGAAGAGAGAGACCCAGTACTTC,CASRGTSGKRETQYF,NA,TRBD2,TRBJ2-5,TRBV2
TGTGCTATCCGCACTCCCGACACCGGGGAGCTGTTTTTT,CAIRTPDTGELFF,NA,NA,TRBJ2-2,TRBV6-4
TGTGCCAGCAGCCAAGAGGTAGGCAGCTACGAGCAGTACTTC,CASSQEVGSYEQYF,NA,NA,TRBJ2-7,TRBV4-2